This T cell receptor beta chain is drawn from a study of blood T cell repertoires in COVID-19. About the study: Samples representing acute and convalescent COVID-19 were sourced from the United States, Italy and Spain. Sample material is recorded as cDNA or gDNA derived from T cells, B-cell-depleted T cells, or PBMCs.

The sample holds one count of this clone. The CDR3 is 17 amino acids. V lost 5 bases and J lost 2, with 21 bases in between. Looked up from germline, CDR1 is SEHNR and CDR2 is FQNEAQ (reference sequence). Original methodology: From reference gene primer amplification, estimates of nucleated cell counts were derived. Clones were sequenced by immunoSEQ multiplex PCR, and TCRdb holds only the in-frame ones, with some missing. D and trimming were read from the DNA, whereas the V and J calls and clone size are those reported in that table. The sample records under 130,000 clones, about 85% being singletons.

Sequenced sample: peripheral blood. The TCR originated in a human donor in a cohort sampled during active COVID-19. The V gene is TRBV7-9, the J gene TRBJ1-2; maybe TRBD1 (6 bases). The CDR3 nucleotides read TGTGCCAGCAGCCGCATTACTCTCATACAGGGCAACTATGGCTACACCTTC. Translating it yields CASSRITLIQGNYGYTF.